Included here is one TCR beta chain sequence, with context. In the original processing: By means of reference gene primer amplification, nucleated cell counts were estimated. The method was immunoSEQ multiplex PCR; TCRdb's version includes in-frame clones alone and lacks a portion of them. The V and J calls and the clone size are those of that table, but D and trimming were determined from the DNA. The sample carries 350,000 to 450,000 clones, about 88% recorded once. The data derive from a study of blood T cell repertoires in COVID-19. About the research overall: The cDNA or gDNA used as material had been derived from T cells, B-cell-depleted T cells, or PBMCs.

CDR1 and CDR2 (germline): SGDLS, YYNGEE. The CDR3 is 16 amino acids. V gave up 3 bases and J gave up 0 bases; unmatched junction bases: 5. Individuals drawn from 20 to 30 US areas were about 18 to 95 years old. The sequence was obtained from a woman between 18 and 29 years old who had been exposed to COVID-19. V and J are TRBV9 and TRBJ1-3, with 8 bases fitting TRBD1. The specimen was PBMCs or T cells enriched from blood (not recorded which). The CDR3 loop is CASSEGQGFSGNTIYF. DNA for the CDR3: TGTGCCAGCAGCGAAGGACAGGGCTTCTCTGGAAACACCATATATTTT.